This T cell receptor (beta chain) was identified in a study of blood T cell repertoires in COVID-19 (dated by TCRdb to about 2020). With respect to the entire study: Collaborator samples came from the United States, Italy and Spain and covered acute and convalescent phases of COVID-19. The material from the prospective study consisted of cDNA or gDNA derived from T cells, B-cell-depleted T cells, or PBMCs. Subjects who had been exposed to COVID-19, were actively infected with it, or had recovered from it provided the deeply sampled blood TCRbeta repertoires that made up the dataset. The repertoires were released in a freely available public database meant as a resource for research on the immune response to SARS-CoV-2. The samples were drawn from two sources: the first 160 participants of the ongoing ImmuneRACE study, and 1,200 or so subjects contributed by 6 global collaborators. The sample metadata nearly always contained a de-identified subject ID, COVID-19 status, age in years and sex. HLA class I and class II types, where available, came from metadata supplied by the sample provider rather than from assay-based typing.

Germline trimming: 6 bases from V, 3 bases from J; junction bases outside gene matches: 23. From a lookup of the germline V gene, CDR1 and CDR2 are ENHRY and SYGVKD. From the cysteine up to the phenylalanine, the CDR3 has a length of 20 residues. Left in the record is the CDR3 DNA by itself, 60 bases read in frame from the first base. Each collaborating institution followed its own protocols to collect whole blood in K2EDTA tubes. For TCRbeta analysis, collaborator samples were shipped as frozen whole blood, as isolated PBMCs, or as DNA extracted from either sample type. To note about this clone: No antigen is known for it. No much larger clonotype is one base removed from it; base qualities were not supplied.

The immunoSEQ Assay, a bias-controlled multiplex PCR, was used to amplify TCRbeta CDR3 regions from genomic DNA. The authors processed their data as follows. Within the assay, amplification of reference gene primers was used to estimate how many nucleated cells each sample contained. To quantify the absolute abundance of each unique TCRbeta CDR3 rearrangement, sequence reads were collapsed and filtered. For each sample, productive Simpson clonality was calculated as the square root of Simpson's diversity index over productive rearrangements. TCRdb retrieved this table from immuneACCESS and kept in-frame rearrangements only. Not all clones are present; in checked studies, unresolved V genes account for under half, and no reason is known for the remainder. V and J calls plus clone size are reproduced from that table; the DNA served to infer D and trimming. The table for this sample lists approximately 140,000 clones; 79% of them were counted only once. The top ten clones comprise roughly 3.4% of the sample.

The paper as a whole reports these results and caveats: Clinical and demographic metadata were provided uncurated, with the amount varying by source and participant.

The specimen was peripheral blood. This receptor was obtained from a man between 60 and 75 years old with acute or convalescent COVID-19. The chain uses TRBV10-3 and TRBJ2-5, and 9 junctional nucleotides match TRBD2. The CDR3 sequence is CAISPGLAGENLYDKETQYF. At the DNA level, the sequence is TGTGCCATCAGCCCGGGATTAGCGGGAGAGAACCTATACGATAAAGAGACCCAGTACTTC.